The 22 T cell receptor beta chains in this list originate from one sample, sequenced in a study of blood T cell repertoires in COVID-19. Clones were sequenced by immunoSEQ multiplex PCR, and TCRdb holds only the in-frame ones, with some missing. This sample has some 150,000 clones; approximately 83% occur once, and the top ten carry under 9.5%. The sequenced sample was peripheral blood. These receptors all come from a human donor in a cohort sampled during active COVID-19.

The chain combines TRBV2 with TRBJ2-1; TRBD1 might be the D (6 bases). Germline V gives CDR1 SNHLY, CDR2 FYNNEI. The CDR3 totals 15 residues. V was pared by 4 bases and J by 0 bases, with 10 bases between. The CDR3 nucleotides are TGTGCCAGCAGTGTAACACAGGGCTCCTACAATGAGCAGTTCTTC. Its translation is CASSVTQGSYNEQFF.

This rearrangement joins TRBV9 to TRBJ2-5, with 8 bases identical to TRBD1. CDR3 length equals 13 residues. After removal of 3 bases from V and 5 bases from J, the junction contained 3 bases not matched to a gene. CDR1 and CDR2 (germline): SGDLS, YYNGEE. The CDR3 nucleotides are TGTGCCAGCAGCGCAGGGGGCCGCGAGACCCAGTACTTC. Amino acids: CASSAGGRETQYF.

The V and J genes are TRBV2 and TRBJ2-1, with 7 bases matching TRBD1. The CDR3 sequence is 13 residues long. J lost 10 bases, V lost 4 bases, and 7 bases had no gene match. CDR1 SNHLY and CDR2 FYNNEI come from the germline V gene. CDR3 in amino acids: CASSGVAGGEQFF. The CDR3 DNA is TGTGCCAGCAGTGGTGTGGCAGGGGGAGAGCAGTTCTTC.

The rearrangement uses TRBV12-3 or TRBV12-4 and TRBJ1-2; 7 nucleotides match TRBD1. The CDR3 consists of 12 residues. V was clipped by 6 bases and J by 7 bases; unmatched bases: 5. CDR3 sequence: CASSQGGGGYTF. The CDR3 DNA reads as TGTGCCAGCAGCCAGGGGGGCGGTGGCTACACCTTC.

The chain combines TRBV9 with TRBJ2-3; D is uncertain. Germline CDR1 is SGDLS and CDR2 is YYNGEE. The CDR3 loop spans 16 amino acids. The ends were cut back, 4 bases at V and 1 base at J, with 16 bases in the middle. The CDR3 protein is CASSLPGVVGTDTQYF. CDR3 sequence (DNA): TGTGCCAGCAGCCTCCCAGGTGTGGTCGGCACAGATACGCAGTATTTT.

CDR3 sequence reads: CASSLEGTGVYEQYF. As DNA, the CDR3 is TGTGCCAGCAGCTTAGAGGGGACAGGGGTCTACGAGCAGTACTTC. The gene calls are TRBV11-2 and TRBJ2-7; 10 bases match TRBD1. Per germline, CDR1 SGHAT and CDR2 FQNNGV. The CDR3 covers 15 residues. V lost 0 bases and J lost 3; bases outside the gene matches: 2.

The rearrangement links TRBV11-3 to TRBJ2-5; 8 nucleotides line up with TRBD2. This CDR3 has 17 residues. Germline-derived CDR1 and CDR2 are SGHNT and YENEEA. Germline trimming cut 1 base from V and 0 bases from J; bases unmatched to any gene: 7. This CDR3 is CASSLVFSGANQETQYF. In DNA form, the CDR3 reads TGTGCCAGCAGCTTAGTTTTTAGCGGGGCAAACCAAGAGACCCAGTACTTC.

The chain has TRBV6-2 or TRBV6-3 and TRBJ1-5; no firm D call. From germline, CDR1 is MNHEY and CDR2 SVGEGT. Deletions cut 3 bases from V and 2 bases from J, with 8 bases between. The CDR3 consists of 14 residues. CDR3 sequence (DNA): TGTGCCAGCAGTTATCGAGTAGGCAATCAGCCCCAGCATTTT. This sequence encodes CASSYRVGNQPQHF.

This chain joins TRBV10-1 and TRBJ2-2, with TRBD2 matching over 7 bases. Germline V gene lookup returns CDR1 WNHNN and CDR2 SYGVQD (reference sequence). The V gene end was trimmed by 5 bases and the J gene end by 7 bases; junction bases not matched to a gene: 4. This CDR3 comprises 13 residues. CDR3 DNA sequence: TGCGCCAGCAGTCTTTCGGGAGGCGGGGAGCTGTTTTTT. Translated, it gives CASSLSGGGELFF.

CDR3 residues: CATSEPGASNYGYTF. The DNA for the CDR3 is TGTGCCACCAGTGAACCAGGGGCTTCTAACTATGGCTACACCTTC. The rearrangement joins TRBV24-1 to TRBJ1-2; a weak D match, TRBD1 (6 bases). V was shortened by 4 bases and J by 0 bases, with 11 bases between the two germline ends. This CDR3 has 15 residues. CDR1 and CDR2 (germline): KGHDR, SFDVKD.

V is TRBV19 and J is TRBJ1-5; 7 bases are a match to TRBD1. J lost 4 bases, V lost 5 bases, and 2 bases had no gene match. From germline, CDR1 is LNHDA and CDR2 SQIVND (reference sequence). This CDR3 spans 13 amino acids. CDR3 nucleotide sequence: TGTGCCAGTAGTGGGACAGTGAATCAGCCCCAGCATTTT. Residues: CASSGTVNQPQHF.

The J gene is TRBJ1-5, the V gene TRBV5-1; D is perhaps TRBD1 (5 bases). Germline V gene sequence: CDR1 SGHRS, CDR2 YFSETQ. The ends were cut back, 0 bases at V and 7 bases at J, with 14 bases in the middle. The CDR3 loop spans 15 amino acids. CDR3 coding DNA: TGCGCCAGCAGCTTGGATACGGGTGGGGGGCAGCCCCAGCATTTT. This sequence encodes CASSLDTGGGQPQHF.

The V and J genes are TRBV7-2 and TRBJ2-3, with 9 nucleotides matching TRBD2. Germline CDR1 reads SGHTA; CDR2 reads FQGNSA. CDR3 length: 15 amino acids. With 3 bases clipped from V and 5 bases from J, the junction kept 6 bases outside the gene matches. The CDR3, as DNA: TGTGCCAGCAGCTTTGGCGGGGGGGCTGGAGATACGCAGTATTTT. Translation: CASSFGGGAGDTQYF. The complete variable domain, with remaining parts taken from reference TRBV7-2 and TRBJ2-3, reads GAGVSQSPSNKVTEKGKDVELRCDPISGHTALYWYRQSLGQGLEFLIYFQGNSAPDKSGLPSDRFSAERTGGSVSTLTIQRTQQEDSAVYLCASSFGGGAGDTQYFGPGTRLTVL.

The chain couples TRBV5-6 to TRBJ1-5; D unclear. The germline V gene has CDR1 SGHDT and CDR2 YYEEEE. Deletions cut 4 bases from V and 0 bases from J, with 5 bases between. The CDR3 covers 13 residues. CDR3 sequence reads: CASSLSSNQPQHF. The CDR3 DNA reads as TGTGCCAGCAGCCTAAGTAGCAATCAGCCCCAGCATTTT. The variable domain in full, completed from reference TRBV5-6 and TRBJ1-5, reads DAGVTQSPTHLIKTRGQQVTLRCSPKSGHDTVSWYQQALGQGPQFIFQYYEEEERQRGNFPDRFSGHQFPNYSSELNVNALLLGDSALYLCASSLSSNQPQHFGDGTRLSIL.

The CDR3 region is CASSLDRQHYEQYF. CDR3 coding DNA: TGTGCCAGCAGCTTAGACAGACAGCACTACGAGCAGTACTTC. The V gene is TRBV7-2, the J gene TRBJ2-7, with a possible D match to TRBD1 (5 bases). This CDR3 comprises 14 residues. Looked up from germline, CDR1 is SGHTA and CDR2 is FQGNSA. V was shortened by 1 base and J by 3 bases, with 10 bases between the two germline ends.

This chain uses TRBV4-1 with TRBJ1-6, with TRBD1 as a possible D gene (6 bases). V was clipped by 1 base and J by 5 bases, with 12 bases between them. Germline CDR1 MGHRA, CDR2 YSYEKL. The CDR3 spans 16 residues. CDR3 bases: TGCGCCAGCAGCCAAGGGGGGGGCGTCAATAATTCACCCCTCCACTTT. Translation: CASSQGGGVNNSPLHF.

The rearrangement joins TRBV10-3 to TRBJ2-5; the D is unclear. Between the trimmed V and J ends, which lost 7 bases and 2 bases, there was a span of 5 bases. Germline V lookup: CDR1 ENHRY, CDR2 SYGVKD. This CDR3 comprises 11 residues. The DNA for the CDR3 is TGTGCCATCAAGAGTCAAGAGACCCAGTACTTC. It specifies CAIKSQETQYF.

The chain joins TRBV19 to TRBJ2-5; 11 bases map to TRBD1. V shed 5 bases and J 2 bases; nucleotides not matched to a gene: 10. The CDR3 runs to 17 residues. In germline, CDR1 is LNHDA, CDR2 SQIVND (reference sequence). As DNA, the CDR3 is TGTGCCAGTAGTCTAGGACAGGGGGCTTACTTACAAGAGACCCAGTACTTC. This gives the protein CASSLGQGAYLQETQYF.

This clone was detected a few times. The CDR3 region is CASSPAATITDTQYF. As DNA, the CDR3 is TGTGCCAGCAGTCCGGCAGCAACTATCACAGATACGCAGTATTTT. The chain is built from TRBV6-4 and TRBJ2-3, with unresolved D. Trimming took off 5 bases at V and 2 bases at J, with 14 bases between the two ends. Per the germline V gene, CDR1 is MRHNA and CDR2 is SNTAGT. The length of the CDR3 is 15 residues.

The gene calls are TRBV5-1 and TRBJ2-5; 15 bases agree with TRBD2. CDR3 length: 16 amino acids. From germline, CDR1 is SGHRS and CDR2 YFSETQ. V was pared by 4 bases and J by 1 base, with 2 bases of the junction left unmatched. CDR3 loop: CASSAGLAGGQETQYF. DNA for the CDR3: TGCGCCAGCAGCGCGGGACTAGCGGGGGGCCAAGAGACCCAGTACTTC.

The CDR3 DNA sequence: TGTGCCAGCAGCTTTACAGGGGAGGCAGATACGCAGTATTTT. Protein sequence: CASSFTGEADTQYF. This chain connects TRBV7-9 to TRBJ2-3, with a possible D match to TRBD1 (7 bases). The CDR3 extends over 14 amino acids. V was clipped by 3 bases and J by 4 bases, with 11 bases between them. The V gene's germline CDR1 is SEHNR and CDR2 FQNEAQ (reference sequence).

The chain couples TRBV5-1 to TRBJ2-5, with 8 bases fitting TRBD2. V trimming: 4 bases; J trimming: 3 bases; junction bases outside the gene matches: 5. The germline CDR1 and CDR2 sequences are SGHRS and YFSETQ. This CDR3 has 14 residues. The CDR3 DNA follows: TGCGCCAGCAGCCCCACGGGGGGGGAAGAGACCCAGTACTTC. Translation: CASSPTGGEETQYF.